This entry lists 31 T cell receptor beta chains sequenced from one sample in a study of cytomegalovirus exposure and HLA in healthy donors. PCR amplification relied on 60 Vbeta primers (plus 13 Jbeta primers). Clones were read by immunoSEQ multiplex PCR, and TCRdb kept only the in-frame ones, dropping some. This sample carries approximately 130,000 clones, 60% to 85% of them seen once, and the ten largest clones take 1.5% to 2%. The material sequenced was PBMCs. These receptors came from a female donor in good health and CMV-seropositive.

The V gene is TRBV19, the J gene TRBJ2-7; a possible D gene is TRBD1 (5 bases). The CDR3 is made up of 14 amino acids. Germline assignment: CDR1 LNHDA and CDR2 SQIVND (reference sequence). Trimming stripped 8 bases from V and 9 bases from J, with 23 bases between. The CDR3 reads CASPPVRDPQGQYF. In DNA, the CDR3 is TGTGCCAGTCCCCCGGTAAGGGATCCTCAGGGGCAGTACTTC.

Notes on this clone: Germline and junction disagree at one end, which may indicate a read error. The genes are TRBV11-2 and TRBJ1-1; 7 bases align to TRBD1. CDR3 size: 13 residues. From germline, CDR1 is SGHAT and CDR2 FQNNGV. The CDR3 loop is CASNAGGNTEALF. The CDR3 coding sequence is TGTGCCAGCAACGCAGGGGGGAACACTGAAGCTCTCTTT. Filled out from reference TRBV11-2 and TRBJ1-1, the complete variable domain reads EAGVAQSPRYKIIEKRQSVAFWCNPISGHATLYWYQQILGQGPKLLIQFQNNGVVDDSQLPKDRFSAERLKGVDSTLKIQPAKLEDSAVYLCASNAGGNTEALFGQGTRLTVV.

This chain joins TRBV5-6 and TRBJ2-7, with D perhaps matching TRBD2 (6 bases). The V end was cut by 3 bases, the J end by 3 bases, with 13 bases between. Germline V gives CDR1 SGHDT, CDR2 YYEEEE. The CDR3 contains 14 residues. The CDR3 here is CASSYPRLGYEQYF. The CDR3 DNA is TGTGCCAGCAGCTACCCCCGACTAGGCTACGAGCAGTACTTC.

This sequence joins TRBV10-3 and TRBJ2-5; D is uncertain. The V end lost 4 bases, the J end lost 5 bases, and 20 bases lay between the germline ends. The CDR3 totals 16 residues. The V gene's germline CDR1 is ENHRY and CDR2 SYGVKD. The CDR3 DNA reads TGTGCCATCAGTGCGAATTCTGCGCCCAATCGGGAGACCCAGTACTTC. This translates into CAISANSAPNRETQYF.

The CDR3 sequence is CASSPLLAGPQYF. CDR3 nucleotides: TGTGCCAGCAGTCCCCTCCTAGCGGGGCCGCAGTACTTC. The rearrangement uses TRBV27 and TRBJ2-7; 9 bases agree with TRBD2. The CDR3 extends over 13 amino acids. Germline V lookup: CDR1 MNHEY, CDR2 SMNVEV (reference sequence). V was pared by 5 bases and J by 9 bases, with 8 bases of the junction left unmatched.

The V call is TRBV15, the J call TRBJ1-1; D uncertain. The CDR3 spans 13 residues. CDR1 is LNHNV and CDR2 is YYDKDF in the germline V gene (reference sequence). V lost 0 bases and J lost 6, with 8 bases in between. The CDR3 nucleotides are TGTGCCACCAGCAGAGACCAGGAGGCTGAAGCTTTCTTT. Translating gives CATSRDQEAEAFF.

This chain uses TRBV5-1 with TRBJ2-5, with 7 nucleotides matching TRBD2. Unmatched junction bases numbered 13, after V lost 4 bases and J lost 1 base. CDR1 is SGHRS and CDR2 is YFSETQ in the germline V gene. The CDR3 covers 17 residues. The CDR3 region is CASSQGRIAGLQETQYF. CDR3 nucleotide sequence: TGCGCCAGCAGCCAAGGGAGAATAGCGGGCCTCCAAGAGACCCAGTACTTC.

The rearrangement joins TRBV28 to TRBJ1-1; D unclear. This CDR3 comprises 13 residues. Germline V lookup: CDR1 MDHEN, CDR2 SYDVKM. Trimming took off 0 bases at V and 5 bases at J, with 7 bases between the two ends. CDR3 protein: CASSLWTKTEAFF. In DNA, the CDR3 is TGTGCCAGCAGTTTATGGACAAAAACTGAAGCTTTCTTT.

The chain recombines TRBV25-1 with TRBJ2-5; maybe TRBD2 (6 bases). Trimming shortened V by 2 bases and J by 3 bases, and 10 bases separated the two germline ends. The CDR3 is made up of 14 amino acids. The V gene's germline CDR1 is MGHDK and CDR2 SYGVNS. In DNA form, the CDR3 reads TGTGCCAGCAGTGAAGTAGGGGAGGAAGAGACCCAGTACTTC. Translation: CASSEVGEEETQYF.

The rearrangement links TRBV7-2 to TRBJ2-3; perhaps TRBD1 as D (5 bases). Germline assignment: CDR1 SGHTA and CDR2 FQGNSA. There are 13 residues in the CDR3. Trimming took 4 bases from V and 6 from J, leaving 11 bases between them. The CDR3 DNA is TGTGCCAGCAGCTCCTATGGGGCTGATACGCAGTATTTT. Protein product: CASSSYGADTQYF.

The J gene is TRBJ2-5, the V gene TRBV5-1; 7 bases align to TRBD1. Per germline, CDR1 SGHRS and CDR2 YFSETQ. V was pared by 4 bases and J by 2 bases, with 5 bases of the junction left unmatched. The CDR3 runs 14 residues. The CDR3 bases are TGCGCCAGCAGCACGGGACAGCTTCAAGAGACCCAGTACTTC. Amino acid sequence: CASSTGQLQETQYF.

This clone was observed once. This sequence joins TRBV19 and TRBJ2-7; the match to TRBD2 covers 7 bases. Germline loops: CDR1 LNHDA, CDR2 SQIVND (reference sequence). V gave up 6 bases and J gave up 2 bases; unmatched junction bases: 7. CDR3 size: 14 residues. This CDR3 reads CASSTSGDAYEQYF. The CDR3 coding sequence is TGTGCCAGTAGCACAAGCGGGGACGCCTACGAGCAGTACTTC.

The V gene is TRBV9, the J gene TRBJ2-5; 8 bases fit TRBD2. CDR1 is SGDLS, CDR2 YYNGEE, per germline. The CDR3 length is 15 residues. After removal of 3 bases from V and 1 base from J, the junction contained 5 bases not matched to a gene. The CDR3 loop is CASSGQRGPQETQYF. The DNA for the CDR3 is TGTGCCAGCAGCGGTCAGCGGGGGCCCCAAGAGACCCAGTACTTC.

On this clone: One end of the junction is discordant with germline, which a read error may explain. The genes are TRBV7-9 and TRBJ2-7; D unclear. The CDR3 length is 14 residues. Germline V CDR1 and CDR2: SEHNR, FQNEAQ (reference sequence). The CDR3 here is CSSSLNGSSYEQYF. The CDR3 DNA sequence: TGTTCCAGCAGCTTAAACGGTTCCTCCTACGAGCAGTACTTC.

This chain uses TRBV7-7 with TRBJ2-5; 16 bases match TRBD2. From germline, CDR1 is SSHAT and CDR2 FNYEAQ (reference sequence). The CDR3 is 19 residues long. Losses at the gene ends were 2 bases for V and 4 bases for J; bases not matched to a gene: 10. In DNA form, the CDR3 reads TGTGCCAGCAGCTTAAGGCCGGGACTAGCGGGAGGGCCTGGAGAGACCCAGTACTTC. It encodes CASSLRPGLAGGPGETQYF.

The rearrangement joins TRBV19 to TRBJ1-5; D is unclear. Germline-derived CDR1 and CDR2 are LNHDA and SQIVND (reference sequence). V was cut by 4 bases and J by 1 base, with 11 bases left in between. This CDR3 is 15 amino acids long. CDR3 sequence reads: CASSNGLKSNQPQHF. CDR3 sequence (DNA): TGTGCCAGTAGTAACGGACTTAAGAGCAATCAGCCCCAGCATTTT. Drawing the rest from reference TRBV19 and TRBJ1-5, the complete variable domain is DGGITQSPKYLFRKEGQNVTLSCEQNLNHDAMYWYRQDPGQGLRLIYYSQIVNDFQKGDIAEGYSVSREKKESFPLTVTSAQKNPTAFYLCASSNGLKSNQPQHFGDGTRLSIL.

This clone was detected a few times. The V gene is TRBV28, the J gene TRBJ2-7; possibly TRBD1 for D (6 bases). The germline V gene has CDR1 MDHEN and CDR2 SYDVKM. The CDR3 consists of 15 residues. The V end lost 3 bases, the J end lost 0 bases, and 12 bases lay between the germline ends. The CDR3 is CASSLWTANSYEQYF. The CDR3 DNA follows: TGTGCCAGCAGTTTGTGGACAGCGAACTCCTACGAGCAGTACTTC.

The rearrangement uses TRBV30 and TRBJ2-3; TRBD2 is a possible D gene (6 bases). Trimming took 2 bases from V and 2 from J, leaving 11 bases between them. CDR1 is GTSNPN, CDR2 SVGIG, per germline (reference sequence). The CDR3 runs 14 residues. Here the CDR3 DNA reads TGTGCCTGGAGTTGGTCGGGGGTCACAGATACGCAGTATTTT. Its protein is CAWSWSGVTDTQYF.

This clone has only one observation. This chain uses TRBV30 with TRBJ1-1; TRBD1 might be the D (5 bases). Per germline, CDR1 GTSNPN and CDR2 SVGIG (reference sequence). This CDR3 contains 16 residues. Trimming removed 2 bases from V and 0 bases from J, with 16 bases in between. Here the CDR3 reads CAWSIGGGRMNTEAFF. The CDR3 coding sequence is TGTGCCTGGAGTATTGGGGGAGGCAGAATGAACACTGAAGCTTTCTTT.

There are a few counts of this clone. The chain links TRBV19 to TRBJ2-7; 13 bases fit TRBD2. Germline CDR1 and CDR2: LNHDA and SQIVND (reference sequence). Germline trimming cut 5 bases from V and 2 bases from J; bases unmatched to any gene: 6. This CDR3 comprises 16 residues. CDR3 loop: CASSPGTSGTAYEQYF. The CDR3 nucleotides read TGTGCCAGTAGTCCGGGGACTAGCGGGACAGCCTACGAGCAGTACTTC. The whole variable domain, remainder taken from reference TRBV19 and TRBJ2-7, is DGGITQSPKYLFRKEGQNVTLSCEQNLNHDAMYWYRQDPGQGLRLIYYSQIVNDFQKGDIAEGYSVSREKKESFPLTVTSAQKNPTAFYLCASSPGTSGTAYEQYFGPGTRLTVT.

This clone was found a few times. The rearrangement uses TRBV6-6 and TRBJ2-3; 10 bases match TRBD2. Germline V CDR1 and CDR2: MNHNY, SVGAGI (reference sequence). The CDR3 extends over 13 amino acids. Trimming removed 5 bases from V and 5 bases from J; junction bases left unmatched: 1. DNA for the CDR3: TGTGCCAGCAGTCGACTAGCGGGAGATACGCAGTATTTT. It specifies CASSRLAGDTQYF.

This chain uses TRBV19 with TRBJ2-7, with 7 positions matching TRBD1. Per germline, CDR1 LNHDA and CDR2 SQIVND (reference sequence). The V gene end was trimmed by 6 bases and the J gene end by 3 bases; junction bases not matched to a gene: 8. The CDR3 totals 14 residues. This chain's CDR3 is CASSTGQDSYEQYF. The CDR3 nucleotides read TGTGCCAGTAGCACCGGACAGGACAGCTACGAGCAGTACTTC. The variable domain in full, completed from reference TRBV19 and TRBJ2-7, reads DGGITQSPKYLFRKEGQNVTLSCEQNLNHDAMYWYRQDPGQGLRLIYYSQIVNDFQKGDIAEGYSVSREKKESFPLTVTSAQKNPTAFYLCASSTGQDSYEQYFGPGTRLTVT.

The V call is TRBV19, the J call TRBJ2-7, with D possibly being TRBD2 (5 bases). The CDR3 is 15 amino acids. The germline V gene encodes CDR1 LNHDA and CDR2 SQIVND (reference sequence). The V end was cut by 0 bases, the J end by 4 bases, with 13 bases between. This CDR3 reads CASSIEPKAAYEQYF. The CDR3, as DNA: TGTGCCAGTAGTATAGAGCCAAAAGCGGCGTACGAGCAGTACTTC. Supplemented by reference TRBV19 and TRBJ2-7, the full variable domain reads DGGITQSPKYLFRKEGQNVTLSCEQNLNHDAMYWYRQDPGQGLRLIYYSQIVNDFQKGDIAEGYSVSREKKESFPLTVTSAQKNPTAFYLCASSIEPKAAYEQYFGPGTRLTVT.

The chain links TRBV2 to TRBJ2-7; 9 positions agree with TRBD1. V was pared by 6 bases and J by 5 bases, with 5 bases of the junction left unmatched. The CDR3 sequence is 13 residues long. Germline loops: CDR1 SNHLY, CDR2 FYNNEI. The CDR3 coding sequence is TGTGCCAGCAGCCGGGACAGGGTAAACGAGCAGTACTTC. Its protein is CASSRDRVNEQYF.

The V and J genes are TRBV19 and TRBJ1-5; 7 bases align to TRBD1. This CDR3 spans 15 amino acids. Germline trimming cut 4 bases from V and 1 base from J; bases unmatched to any gene: 4. Per germline, CDR1 LNHDA and CDR2 SQIVND (reference sequence). In DNA, the CDR3 is TGTGCCAGTAGTACTGTACAGGGGAGCAATCAGCCCCAGCATTTT. Translated, it gives CASSTVQGSNQPQHF.

CDR3 nucleotides: TGCGCCAGCAGCTTTATCCGCTCTGGGGCCAACGTCCTGACTTTC. It specifies CASSFIRSGANVLTF. The V gene is TRBV5-1, the J gene TRBJ2-6, with D unresolved. The V gene's germline CDR1 is SGHRS and CDR2 YFSETQ. The V end lost 2 bases, the J end lost 0 bases, and 6 bases lay between the germline ends. This CDR3 comprises 15 residues.

The chain joins TRBV18 to TRBJ1-1; D remains unclear. The germline V gene encodes CDR1 KGHSH and CDR2 LQKENI. The CDR3 is 14 residues long. The ends were cut back, 3 bases at V and 0 bases at J, with 8 bases in the middle. CDR3 DNA: TGTGCCAGCTCACCTGAAGCAATGAACACTGAAGCTTTCTTT. Translated, it gives CASSPEAMNTEAFF.

The chain recombines TRBV5-1 with TRBJ2-3; no definite D call. The ends were cut back, 3 bases at V and 2 bases at J, with 10 bases in the middle. There are 14 residues in the CDR3. CDR1 is SGHRS, CDR2 YFSETQ, per germline. The CDR3 nucleotides read TGCGCCAGCAGCTCCGAACTACTCACAGATACGCAGTATTTT. It codes for CASSSELLTDTQYF.

This clone turned up a few times. The V gene is TRBV5-1, the J gene TRBJ2-2; TRBD1 agrees at 8 bases. Germline V lookup: CDR1 SGHRS, CDR2 YFSETQ. CDR3 size: 17 residues. The ends lost 4 bases at V and 1 base at J; junction bases unmatched: 9. In DNA form, the CDR3 reads TGCGCCAGCAGCCCTTCAACCGGGACAGGGAACACCGGGGAGCTGTTTTTT. The encoded protein is CASSPSTGTGNTGELFF.

This clone was seen more than once but under ten times. V usage is TRBV5-6 and J usage is TRBJ2-4; possible D gene TRBD2, 5 bases. The CDR3 has 15 amino acids. In germline, CDR1 is SGHDT, CDR2 YYEEEE. Deletions cut 4 bases from V and 0 bases from J, with 11 bases between. The CDR3: CASSDTGIAKNIQYF. In nucleotides, the CDR3 is TGTGCCAGCAGCGACACGGGGATAGCCAAAAACATTCAGTACTTC.

This clone was recorded a few times. The V call is TRBV18, the J call TRBJ1-4; D gene ambiguous. The CDR3 consists of 15 residues. The V gene's germline CDR1 is KGHSH and CDR2 LQKENI. The V gene lost 0 bases and the J gene lost 8 bases, with 13 bases spanning the gap. For the CDR3, the DNA is TGTGCCAGCTCACCACCGGGGAACGCGGGGGAAAAACTGTTTTTT. Protein: CASSPPGNAGEKLFF.